A selection of T cell receptor beta chains follows, all from one sample in a study of T cell responses to AZD1222 COVID-19 vaccine. Sequencing used immunoSEQ multiplex PCR; TCRdb keeps in-frame clones, though not all of them. The repertoire holds more than 90,000 clones, with 85% to 90% as singletons. Source: peripheral blood, taken on day 0 of AZD1222 vaccination. The receptors were sampled from an adult in good health. The CDR3 runs from the conserved cysteine through the conserved F or W. Fields, in order: clone size, V gene, D gene, J gene, CDR3 protein, CDR3 DNA. D genes are given only for firm matches. Clone size appears in some rows only: once, few, many, or a class for an expanded clone.

clone size: once
V gene: TRBV5-1
D gene: TRBD2
J gene: TRBJ2-7
CDR3 protein: CASSLAGGLEQYF
CDR3 DNA: TGCGCCAGCAGCCTAGCGGGGGGGTTGGAGCAGTACTTC

clone size: NA
V gene: TRBV21-1
D gene: NA
J gene: TRBJ1-2
CDR3 protein: CASSQRGAGGIDGYTF
CDR3 DNA: TGTGCCAGCAGCCAAAGAGGTGCAGGGGGTATTGATGGCTACACCTTC

clone size: NA
V gene: TRBV27
D gene: NA
J gene: TRBJ2-1
CDR3 protein: CASSLGTRSYNEQFF
CDR3 DNA: TGTGCCAGCAGTTTAGGGACACGCTCCTACAATGAGCAGTTCTTC

clone size: NA
V gene: TRBV3-1/TRBV3-2
D gene: NA
J gene: TRBJ2-7
CDR3 protein: CASTPAPSGGYEQYF
CDR3 DNA: TGTGCCAGCACCCCTGCCCCGTCAGGAGGCTACGAGCAGTACTTC

clone size: NA
V gene: TRBV15
D gene: NA
J gene: TRBJ2-3
CDR3 protein: CATSGGSIDRYTQYF
CDR3 DNA: TGTGCCACCAGCGGTGGTTCAATCGACAGATATACGCAGTATTTT

clone size: NA
V gene: TRBV28
D gene: NA
J gene: TRBJ1-2
CDR3 protein: CASNPLTVNYGYTF
CDR3 DNA: TGTGCCAGCAACCCCTTGACAGTAAACTATGGCTACACCTTC

clone size: NA
V gene: TRBV19
D gene: NA
J gene: TRBJ1-3
CDR3 protein: CASSMDNRISGNTIYF
CDR3 DNA: TGTGCCAGTAGTATGGACAACAGAATCTCTGGAAACACCATATATTTT

clone size: NA
V gene: TRBV27
D gene: NA
J gene: TRBJ2-1
CDR3 protein: CASTPPGGLYNEQFF
CDR3 DNA: TGTGCCAGCACCCCCCCCGGGGGGCTCTACAATGAGCAGTTCTTC

clone size: NA
V gene: TRBV7-9
D gene: NA
J gene: TRBJ1-4
CDR3 protein: CASLPLGATNEKLFF
CDR3 DNA: TGTGCCAGCTTACCGTTGGGAGCAACTAATGAAAAACTGTTTTTT

clone size: NA
V gene: TRBV6-4
D gene: NA
J gene: TRBJ2-3
CDR3 protein: CASSKRGLDTDTQYF
CDR3 DNA: TGTGCCAGCAGCAAACGGGGTTTGGACACAGATACGCAGTATTTT

clone size: NA
V gene: TRBV3-1/TRBV3-2
D gene: NA
J gene: TRBJ1-5
CDR3 protein: CASSRKSGSNSNQPQHF
CDR3 DNA: TGTGCCAGCAGCCGGAAGTCAGGCTCGAATAGCAATCAGCCCCAGCATTTT

clone size: NA
V gene: TRBV28
D gene: NA
J gene: TRBJ1-2
CDR3 protein: CASSFGQLYGYTF
CDR3 DNA: TGTGCCAGCAGTTTCGGACAGCTCTATGGCTACACCTTC

clone size: NA
V gene: TRBV28
D gene: TRBD1
J gene: TRBJ1-1
CDR3 protein: CASSSPGTGNTEAFF
CDR3 DNA: TGTGCCAGCAGTTCTCCCGGGACAGGCAACACTGAAGCTTTCTTT

clone size: NA
V gene: TRBV5-1
D gene: NA
J gene: TRBJ2-3
CDR3 protein: CASSLEWGSTDTQYF
CDR3 DNA: TGCGCCAGCAGCTTGGAATGGGGGAGCACAGATACGCAGTATTTT

clone size: NA
V gene: TRBV7-8
D gene: TRBD1
J gene: TRBJ2-1
CDR3 protein: CASSFDRGPHNEQFF
CDR3 DNA: TGTGCCAGCAGCTTCGACAGGGGGCCCCACAATGAGCAGTTCTTC

clone size: few
V gene: TRBV27
D gene: NA
J gene: TRBJ1-5
CDR3 protein: CASSPRFDSYSNQPQHF
CDR3 DNA: TGTGCCAGCAGTCCTCGCTTTGACAGTTATAGCAATCAGCCCCAGCATTTT

clone size: NA
V gene: TRBV4-3
D gene: NA
J gene: TRBJ1-1
CDR3 protein: CASSQERGLMNTEAFF
CDR3 DNA: TGCGCCAGCAGCCAAGAAAGGGGACTGATGAACACTGAAGCTTTCTTT

clone size: NA
V gene: TRBV19
D gene: NA
J gene: TRBJ1-5
CDR3 protein: CASSEGFDQPQHF
CDR3 DNA: TGTGCCAGTAGTGAGGGGTTCGATCAGCCCCAGCATTTT

clone size: NA
V gene: TRBV7-9
D gene: NA
J gene: TRBJ1-5
CDR3 protein: CASSFGDINQPQHF
CDR3 DNA: TGTGCCAGCAGCTTCGGGGATATCAATCAGCCCCAGCATTTT

clone size: once
V gene: TRBV28
D gene: NA
J gene: TRBJ1-1
CDR3 protein: CASSSLTTGEVTEAFF
CDR3 DNA: TGTGCCAGCAGTTCCCTCACGACAGGCGAGGTCACTGAAGCTTTCTTT

clone size: NA
V gene: TRBV25-1
D gene: TRBD1
J gene: TRBJ1-2
CDR3 protein: CASSKDRGFGYTF
CDR3 DNA: TGTGCCAGCAGTAAAGACAGGGGTTTCGGCTACACCTTC

clone size: NA
V gene: TRBV7-8
D gene: NA
J gene: TRBJ1-5
CDR3 protein: CASSLARSWSQPQHF
CDR3 DNA: TGTGCCAGCAGCTTAGCGCGCAGTTGGAGTCAGCCCCAGCATTTT

clone size: once
V gene: TRBV19
D gene: NA
J gene: TRBJ1-2
CDR3 protein: CASSIWSAENYGYTF
CDR3 DNA: TGTGCCAGTAGTATTTGGTCGGCGGAAAACTATGGCTACACCTTC

clone size: NA
V gene: TRBV19
D gene: TRBD1
J gene: TRBJ1-1
CDR3 protein: CASKGQGQNTEAFF
CDR3 DNA: TGTGCCAGTAAGGGACAGGGGCAGAACACTGAAGCTTTCTTT

clone size: NA
V gene: TRBV3-1/TRBV3-2
D gene: NA
J gene: TRBJ2-7
CDR3 protein: CASSPSRLETYEQYF
CDR3 DNA: TGTGCCAGCAGCCCTAGCAGGTTAGAAACCTACGAGCAGTACTTC

clone size: NA
V gene: TRBV10-3
D gene: NA
J gene: TRBJ2-6
CDR3 protein: CAISELNSGANVLTF
CDR3 DNA: TGTGCCATCAGTGAGCTGAACTCTGGGGCCAACGTCCTGACTTTC

clone size: few
V gene: TRBV30
D gene: TRBD1
J gene: TRBJ1-2
CDR3 protein: CAWRRDRPYGYTF
CDR3 DNA: TGTGCCTGGCGCCGGGACAGGCCCTATGGCTACACCTTC

clone size: NA
V gene: TRBV7-9
D gene: NA
J gene: TRBJ1-1
CDR3 protein: CASSKGRNTEAFF
CDR3 DNA: TGTGCCAGCAGCAAGGGACGTAACACTGAAGCTTTCTTT

clone size: NA
V gene: TRBV19
D gene: NA
J gene: TRBJ1-2
CDR3 protein: CASTHQVGQGHGYTF
CDR3 DNA: TGTGCCAGTACTCATCAGGTGGGTCAGGGCCATGGCTACACCTTC

clone size: NA
V gene: TRBV14
D gene: NA
J gene: TRBJ1-2
CDR3 protein: CASSLVAIGGYTF
CDR3 DNA: TGTGCCAGCAGCCTAGTGGCTATCGGGGGCTACACCTTC

clone size: once
V gene: TRBV7-9
D gene: NA
J gene: TRBJ1-1
CDR3 protein: CASSAGLGTEAFF
CDR3 DNA: TGTGCCAGCAGTGCAGGGCTGGGCACTGAAGCTTTCTTT

clone size: NA
V gene: TRBV5-1
D gene: TRBD2
J gene: TRBJ2-2
CDR3 protein: CASSPRVTSGSSGELFF
CDR3 DNA: TGCGCCAGCAGCCCGAGGGTGACTAGCGGGAGCTCCGGGGAGCTGTTTTTT

clone size: NA
V gene: TRBV5-4
D gene: NA
J gene: TRBJ2-5
CDR3 protein: CASSLEGETQYF
CDR3 DNA: TGTGCCAGCAGCTTGGAGGGAGAGACCCAGTACTTC

clone size: NA
V gene: TRBV27
D gene: TRBD1
J gene: TRBJ1-1
CDR3 protein: CASSSRTGRDTEAFF
CDR3 DNA: TGTGCCAGCAGTTCTCGGACAGGGCGGGACACTGAAGCTTTCTTT

clone size: NA
V gene: TRBV4-3
D gene: TRBD1
J gene: TRBJ2-7
CDR3 protein: CASSQVGQGRTYEQYF
CDR3 DNA: TGCGCCAGCAGCCAAGTTGGACAGGGAAGGACCTACGAGCAGTACTTC

clone size: NA
V gene: TRBV30
D gene: NA
J gene: TRBJ1-3
CDR3 protein: CAWSVQGSGNTIYF
CDR3 DNA: TGTGCCTGGAGTGTACAGGGCTCTGGAAACACCATATATTTT

clone size: NA
V gene: TRBV7-7
D gene: TRBD2
J gene: TRBJ2-3
CDR3 protein: CASSLGLAGTDTQYF
CDR3 DNA: TGTGCTAGCAGCTTAGGGCTAGCGGGAACAGATACGCAGTATTTT

clone size: NA
V gene: TRBV11-2
D gene: TRBD1
J gene: TRBJ2-3
CDR3 protein: CASSTGTGVTDTQYF
CDR3 DNA: TGTGCCAGCAGCACCGGGACAGGGGTCACAGATACGCAGTATTTT

clone size: NA
V gene: TRBV19
D gene: NA
J gene: TRBJ2-5
CDR3 protein: CASSMPPAETQYF
CDR3 DNA: TGTGCCAGTAGTATGCCTCCAGCGGAGACCCAGTACTTC

clone size: NA
V gene: TRBV5-8
D gene: NA
J gene: TRBJ1-5
CDR3 protein: CASSFHLGDDQPQHF
CDR3 DNA: TGTGCCAGCAGCTTTCACCTTGGGGACGATCAGCCCCAGCATTTT

clone size: once
V gene: TRBV13
D gene: TRBD1
J gene: TRBJ2-1
CDR3 protein: CASSLEVWFVGQANPQQFF
CDR3 DNA: TGTGCCAGCAGCTTAGAAGTTTGGTTTGTCGGACAGGCTAACCCCCAGCAGTTCTTC

clone size: NA
V gene: TRBV5-5
D gene: NA
J gene: TRBJ2-3
CDR3 protein: CASSLTQGGSTDTQYF
CDR3 DNA: TGTGCCAGCAGCTTAACCCAGGGTGGGAGCACAGATACGCAGTATTTT

clone size: once
V gene: TRBV28
D gene: NA
J gene: TRBJ1-5
CDR3 protein: CASSLWGSNQPQHF
CDR3 DNA: TGTGCCAGCAGTTTATGGGGGAGCAATCAGCCCCAGCATTTT

clone size: once
V gene: TRBV6-2/TRBV6-3
D gene: NA
J gene: TRBJ2-2
CDR3 protein: CASSWANTGELFF
CDR3 DNA: TGTGCCAGCAGTTGGGCGAACACCGGGGAGCTGTTTTTT

clone size: NA
V gene: TRBV6-4
D gene: NA
J gene: TRBJ2-3
CDR3 protein: CASSAGTSTDTQYF
CDR3 DNA: TGTGCCAGCAGCGCCGGGACCTCCACAGATACGCAGTATTTT

clone size: NA
V gene: TRBV7-3
D gene: TRBD1
J gene: TRBJ2-1
CDR3 protein: CASSAIPGQGTEEQFF
CDR3 DNA: TGTGCCAGCAGCGCGATCCCGGGACAGGGGACGGAGGAGCAGTTCTTC

clone size: NA
V gene: TRBV5-1
D gene: NA
J gene: TRBJ1-4
CDR3 protein: CASSFRGTNEKLFF
CDR3 DNA: TGCGCCAGCAGCTTTAGGGGAACTAATGAAAAACTGTTTTTT